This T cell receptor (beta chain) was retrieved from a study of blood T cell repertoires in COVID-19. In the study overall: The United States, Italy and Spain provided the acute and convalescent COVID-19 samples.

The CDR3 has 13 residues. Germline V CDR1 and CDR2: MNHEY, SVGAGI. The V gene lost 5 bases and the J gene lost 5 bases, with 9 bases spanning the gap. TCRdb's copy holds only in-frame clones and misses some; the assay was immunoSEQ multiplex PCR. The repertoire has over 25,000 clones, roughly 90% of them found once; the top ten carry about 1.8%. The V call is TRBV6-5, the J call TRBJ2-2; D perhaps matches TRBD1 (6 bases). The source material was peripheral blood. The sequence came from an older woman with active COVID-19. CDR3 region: CASSRGGTGELFF. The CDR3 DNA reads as TGTGCCAGCAGTAGAGGGGGTACCGGGGAGCTGTTTTTT.